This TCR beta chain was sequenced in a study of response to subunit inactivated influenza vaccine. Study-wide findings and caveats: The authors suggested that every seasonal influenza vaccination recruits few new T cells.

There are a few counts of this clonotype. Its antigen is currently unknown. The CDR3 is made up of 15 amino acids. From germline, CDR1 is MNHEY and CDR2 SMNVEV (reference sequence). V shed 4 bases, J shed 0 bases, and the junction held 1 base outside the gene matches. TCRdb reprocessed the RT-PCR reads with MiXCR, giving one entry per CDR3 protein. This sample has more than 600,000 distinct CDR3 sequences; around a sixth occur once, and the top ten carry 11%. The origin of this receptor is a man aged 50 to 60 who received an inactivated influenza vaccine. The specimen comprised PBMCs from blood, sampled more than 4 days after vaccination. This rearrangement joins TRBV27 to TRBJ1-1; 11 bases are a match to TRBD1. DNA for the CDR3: TGTGCCAGCAGTTCGGACAGGGGGCTGAACACTGAAGCTTTCTTT. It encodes CASSSDRGLNTEAFF.